This is a list of T cell receptor beta chains from one sample in a study of blood T cell repertoires in COVID-19. Sequencing was performed with immunoSEQ multiplex PCR; in TCRdb, only in-frame clones are kept and a portion is missing. The sample consists of 150,000 to 200,000 clones, about nine tenths of them appearing once. Sequenced material: peripheral blood. The source is a man aged 18 to 30 with acute or convalescent COVID-19. CDR3s include the opening cysteine and the closing phenylalanine or tryptophan. Fields, in order: D gene, V gene, clone size, J gene, CDR3 DNA, CDR3 protein. D genes are given only for firm matches. Rows may omit the clone size; those that give it use once, few, many or a size class.

D gene: NA
V gene: TRBV25-1
clone size: NA
J gene: TRBJ2-7
CDR3 DNA: TGTGCCAGCAGTAACTGGGAGGCCAGCTCCTACGAGCAGTACTTC
CDR3 protein: CASSNWEASSYEQYF

D gene: NA
V gene: TRBV11-3
clone size: NA
J gene: TRBJ2-2
CDR3 DNA: TGTGCCAGCAGCTCTCGAGGGTTCGGCGGGGAGCTGTTTTTT
CDR3 protein: CASSSRGFGGELFF

D gene: TRBD1
V gene: TRBV27
clone size: NA
J gene: TRBJ1-3
CDR3 DNA: TGTGCCAGCAGTCTGGACAGGGCTTCTGGAAACACCATATATTTT
CDR3 protein: CASSLDRASGNTIYF

D gene: NA
V gene: TRBV11-2
clone size: NA
J gene: TRBJ2-2
CDR3 DNA: TGTGCCAGCAGCTTAGTAATTGTTAGCATGGCGAACACCGGGGAGCTGTTTTTT
CDR3 protein: CASSLVIVSMANTGELFF

D gene: TRBD1
V gene: TRBV7-9
clone size: once
J gene: TRBJ1-1
CDR3 DNA: TGTGCCAGCAGCTTTTCAGGGGGTGAGACTGAAGCTTTCTTT
CDR3 protein: CASSFSGGETEAFF

D gene: NA
V gene: TRBV25-1
clone size: NA
J gene: TRBJ1-1
CDR3 DNA: TGTGCCAGCAGTGAAAGGGCAGGGACTGATACTGAAGCTTTCTTT
CDR3 protein: CASSERAGTDTEAFF

D gene: TRBD2
V gene: TRBV9
clone size: NA
J gene: TRBJ2-1
CDR3 DNA: TGTGCCAGCAGCGTGGCTAGCGGGGCCTACAATGAGCAGTTCTTC
CDR3 protein: CASSVASGAYNEQFF

D gene: NA
V gene: TRBV29-1
clone size: NA
J gene: TRBJ2-7
CDR3 DNA: TGCAGCGTCCACACAGGGACCTCCTACGAGCAGTACTTC
CDR3 protein: CSVHTGTSYEQYF

D gene: TRBD2
V gene: TRBV5-1
clone size: NA
J gene: TRBJ2-1
CDR3 DNA: TGCGCCAGCAGCTTGAGACTAGCGGGACTTACAAGAGCCTACAATGAGCAGTTCTTC
CDR3 protein: CASSLRLAGLTRAYNEQFF

D gene: NA
V gene: TRBV30
clone size: NA
J gene: TRBJ2-1
CDR3 DNA: TGTGCCTGGAGTGAACGGGATGAGCAGTTCTTC
CDR3 protein: CAWSERDEQFF

D gene: NA
V gene: TRBV7-2
clone size: NA
J gene: TRBJ2-2
CDR3 DNA: TGTGCCAGCAGATCCGTCCCGGGACTTTCCTCCTGGGACACCGGGGAGCTGTTTTTT
CDR3 protein: CASRSVPGLSSWDTGELFF

D gene: TRBD1
V gene: TRBV6-5
clone size: NA
J gene: TRBJ1-2
CDR3 DNA: TGTGCCAGCAGTTTTTACCGGGACAGGGGCTATGGCTACACCTTC
CDR3 protein: CASSFYRDRGYGYTF

D gene: TRBD1
V gene: TRBV6-5
clone size: NA
J gene: TRBJ1-2
CDR3 DNA: TGTGCCAGCAGTTCAGGACAGGTGAATGATGGCTACACCTTC
CDR3 protein: CASSSGQVNDGYTF

D gene: NA
V gene: TRBV25-1
clone size: NA
J gene: TRBJ1-1
CDR3 DNA: TGTGCCAGCAGTGAATCGGCAGGGATCACTGAAGCTTTCTTT
CDR3 protein: CASSESAGITEAFF

D gene: TRBD1
V gene: TRBV19
clone size: NA
J gene: TRBJ1-3
CDR3 DNA: TGTGCCAGTAGTCCACGACCCCTGACAGGGTACGGAAACACCATATATTTT
CDR3 protein: CASSPRPLTGYGNTIYF

D gene: NA
V gene: TRBV18
clone size: NA
J gene: TRBJ1-2
CDR3 DNA: TGTGCCAGCTCACCAAGGGAGCCCTATGGCTACACCTTC
CDR3 protein: CASSPREPYGYTF

D gene: NA
V gene: TRBV24-1
clone size: NA
J gene: TRBJ1-6
CDR3 DNA: TGTGCCACTCCCCGGAAGGTTTACAGGGAACCCTGTCCCATCCACTTT
CDR3 protein: CATPRKVYREPCPIHF

D gene: TRBD1
V gene: TRBV6-4
clone size: few
J gene: TRBJ1-2
CDR3 DNA: TGTGCCAGCAGTGGGGACAGGGGAGCCGGCTACACCTTC
CDR3 protein: CASSGDRGAGYTF

D gene: TRBD1
V gene: TRBV19
clone size: NA
J gene: TRBJ1-6
CDR3 DNA: TGTGCCAGTAGTATTTCAGCCCAGGGGGCGGATTCACCCCTCCACTTT
CDR3 protein: CASSISAQGADSPLHF

D gene: NA
V gene: TRBV19
clone size: NA
J gene: TRBJ1-5
CDR3 DNA: TGTGCCAGTAGTATTGTACAGGGCGGCAATCAGCCCCAGCATTTT
CDR3 protein: CASSIVQGGNQPQHF

D gene: NA
V gene: TRBV5-8
clone size: NA
J gene: TRBJ1-1
CDR3 DNA: TGTGCCAGCAGCAGACAGCCGATGAACACTGAAGCTTTCTTT
CDR3 protein: CASSRQPMNTEAFF

D gene: TRBD2
V gene: TRBV2
clone size: NA
J gene: TRBJ2-5
CDR3 DNA: TGTGCCAGCAGCGCCCAAGGACTAGCGGGAGAGACCCAGTACTTC
CDR3 protein: CASSAQGLAGETQYF

D gene: NA
V gene: TRBV30
clone size: NA
J gene: TRBJ2-7
CDR3 DNA: TGTGCCTGGAGTGTGTCAAGCTATTACGAGCAGTACTTC
CDR3 protein: CAWSVSSYYEQYF

D gene: NA
V gene: TRBV6-1
clone size: once
J gene: TRBJ1-6
CDR3 DNA: TGTGCCAGCAGTGACCAGGGCTCCTATAATTCACCCCTCCACTTT
CDR3 protein: CASSDQGSYNSPLHF

D gene: TRBD2
V gene: TRBV19
clone size: NA
J gene: TRBJ2-3
CDR3 DNA: TGTGCCAGTAGTTTATCGGCCCCAGCGGGGGGGCTCACAGATACGCAGTATTTT
CDR3 protein: CASSLSAPAGGLTDTQYF

D gene: NA
V gene: TRBV2
clone size: NA
J gene: TRBJ1-2
CDR3 DNA: TGTGCCAGCATAAAAGGGGAAGGGGGCTATGGCTACACCTTC
CDR3 protein: CASIKGEGGYGYTF

D gene: TRBD2
V gene: TRBV5-4
clone size: NA
J gene: TRBJ2-7
CDR3 DNA: TGTGCCAGCAGACGTACTAGCGCCCCCCGCCACGAGCAGTACTTC
CDR3 protein: CASRRTSAPRHEQYF

D gene: NA
V gene: TRBV27
clone size: NA
J gene: TRBJ2-7
CDR3 DNA: TGTGCCAGCAGTCTGAGGGCCCCCTGGCTCTACGAGCAGTACTTC
CDR3 protein: CASSLRAPWLYEQYF